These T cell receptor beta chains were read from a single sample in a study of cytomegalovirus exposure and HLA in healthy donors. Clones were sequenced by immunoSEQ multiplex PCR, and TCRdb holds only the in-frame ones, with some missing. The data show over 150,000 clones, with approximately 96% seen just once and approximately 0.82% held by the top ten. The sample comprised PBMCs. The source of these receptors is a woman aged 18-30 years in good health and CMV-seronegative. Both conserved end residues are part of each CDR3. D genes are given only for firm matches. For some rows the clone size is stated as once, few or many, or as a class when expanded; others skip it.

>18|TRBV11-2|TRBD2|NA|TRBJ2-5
TGTGCCAGCAGCTTAACTTTGGCTAGCGGGGGGGGACAAGAGACCCAGTACTTC
CASSLTLASGGGQETQYF
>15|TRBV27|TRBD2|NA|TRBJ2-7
TGTGCCAGCAGTTCCGAGACTAGCGGGGGGGCCGAGCAGTACTTC
CASSSETSGGAEQYF
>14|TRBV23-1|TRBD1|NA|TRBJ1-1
TGCGCCAGCAGTCAACCGGACAGGGGAGTCGGAGCTTTCTTT
CASSQPDRGVGAFF
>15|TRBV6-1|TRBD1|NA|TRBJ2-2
TGTGCCAGCACCGGACAGGGATTACAAGCCGGGGAGCTGTTTTTT
CASTGQGLQAGELFF
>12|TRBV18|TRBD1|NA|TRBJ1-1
TGTGCCAGCTCACCTGGGACAGCTGAAGCTTTCTTT
CASSPGTAEAFF
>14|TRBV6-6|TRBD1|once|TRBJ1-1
TGTGCCAGCAGTTCTTCTCCGGGACAGTCGAGAGCTTTCTTT
CASSSSPGQSRAFF
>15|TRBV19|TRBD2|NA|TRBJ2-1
TGTGCCAGTAGTACCGGCGGGGGGCGGTGGAATGAGCAGTTCTTC
CASSTGGGRWNEQFF
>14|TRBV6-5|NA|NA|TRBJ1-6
TGTGCCAGCAGTTACGGGACTAAAGGTTCACCCCTCCACTTT
CASSYGTKGSPLHF
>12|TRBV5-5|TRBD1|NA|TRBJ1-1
TGTGCCAGCAGCTCTGGACAGGTTGAAGCTTTCTTT
CASSSGQVEAFF
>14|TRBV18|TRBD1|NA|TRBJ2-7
TGTGCCAGTCAGGTGGGACAGAGCTCCTACGAGCAGTACTTC
CASQVGQSSYEQYF
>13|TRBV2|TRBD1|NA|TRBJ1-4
TGTGCCAGCACCGGGACAGGACAGTATGGACTGTTTTTT
CASTGTGQYGLFF
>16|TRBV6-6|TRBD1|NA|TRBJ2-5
TGTGCCAGCAGTTACTCGACAGGGGGTTTTCGGGAGACCCAGTACTTC
CASSYSTGGFRETQYF
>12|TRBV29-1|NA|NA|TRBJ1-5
TGCAGCGTGGGGGGTGGCGATCAGCCCCAGCATTTT
CSVGGGDQPQHF
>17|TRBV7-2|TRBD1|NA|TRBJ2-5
TGTGCCAGCAGCCTCCGGGGACAGGGGGCCTCAGGGGAGACCCAGTACTTC
CASSLRGQGASGETQYF
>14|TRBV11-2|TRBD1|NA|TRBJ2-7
TGTGCCAGCAGCTCCAGGGGGCAAGCCTACGAGCAGTACTTC
CASSSRGQAYEQYF
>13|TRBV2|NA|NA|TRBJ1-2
TGTGCCAGCGGGAGGGGGGGAGACTATGGCTACACCTTC
CASGRGGDYGYTF
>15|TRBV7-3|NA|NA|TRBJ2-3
TGTGCCAGCAGCTTACTGGCCCTGTCCACAGATACGCAGTATTTT
CASSLLALSTDTQYF
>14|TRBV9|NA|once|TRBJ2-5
TGTGCCAGCAGCGTAGAAGCGGAGGGGGAGACCCAGTACTTC
CASSVEAEGETQYF
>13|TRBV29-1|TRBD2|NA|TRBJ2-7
TGCAGCGTTGAGGGACTAGCGGGGAACGAGCAGTACTTC
CSVEGLAGNEQYF
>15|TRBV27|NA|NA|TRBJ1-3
TGTGCCAGCAGTCCCCTAGGGAGCTCTGGAAACACCATATATTTT
CASSPLGSSGNTIYF
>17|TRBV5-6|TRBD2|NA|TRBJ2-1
TGTGCCAGCAGCCGGTGGCGGGCGCGGGGGACCTACAATGAGCAGTTCTTC
CASSRWRARGTYNEQFF
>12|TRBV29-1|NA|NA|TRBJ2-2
TGCAGCGTTGCCGTTAACACCGGGGAGCTGTTTTTT
CSVAVNTGELFF
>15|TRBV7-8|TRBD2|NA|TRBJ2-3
TGTGCCAGCAGCTCGCCTAGCGGGCTCACAGATACGCAGTATTTT
CASSSPSGLTDTQYF
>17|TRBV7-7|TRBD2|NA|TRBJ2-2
TGTGCTAGCAGCACGCGACCGGGACTAGCGGCCACCGGGGAGCTGTTTTTT
CASSTRPGLAATGELFF
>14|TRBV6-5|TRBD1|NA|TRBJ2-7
TGTGCCAGCAGTTACGGGACAGGGAATTACGAGCAGTACTTC
CASSYGTGNYEQYF
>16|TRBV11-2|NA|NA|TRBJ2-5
TGTGCCAGCAGCTCCGAGGGTCGAAAAGGTCGAGAGACCCAGTACTTC
CASSSEGRKGRETQYF
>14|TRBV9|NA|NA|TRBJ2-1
TGTGCCAGCAGCGTAGAGGCGCTGGGGAGCGAGCAGTTCTTC
CASSVEALGSEQFF
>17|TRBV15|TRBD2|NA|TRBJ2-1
TGTGCCACCAGCAGAGGCCGCGGGGGGGGCTCCTACAATGAGCAGTTCTTC
CATSRGRGGGSYNEQFF
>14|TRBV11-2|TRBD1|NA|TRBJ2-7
TGTGCCAGCAGCGGGGACAGGGGGGGTTTCGAGCAGTACTTC
CASSGDRGGFEQYF
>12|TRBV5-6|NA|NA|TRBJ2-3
TGTGCCAGCAGCTCATTCACAGATACGCAGTATTTT
CASSSFTDTQYF
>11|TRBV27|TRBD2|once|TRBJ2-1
TGTGCCAGCAGTTTGGGACTAGTGGTTTTCTTC
CASSLGLVVFF
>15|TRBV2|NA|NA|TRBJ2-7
TGTGCCAGCACCGCGACAGGCTCCCACGCTACCGAGCAGTACTTC
CASTATGSHATEQYF
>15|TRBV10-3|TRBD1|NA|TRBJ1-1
TGTGCCATCAGTGAGATTGGGACAGGGATCACTGAAGCTTTCTTT
CAISEIGTGITEAFF
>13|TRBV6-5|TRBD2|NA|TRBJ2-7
TGTGCCAGCCTCAAGCGGGGGGCCCACGAGCAGTACTTC
CASLKRGAHEQYF
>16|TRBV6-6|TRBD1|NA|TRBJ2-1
TGTGCCAGCAGTTACTTGGACAGGGGGGTAGACAATGAGCAGTTCTTC
CASSYLDRGVDNEQFF
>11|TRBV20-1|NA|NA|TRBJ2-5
TGCAGTGCTACAGGTGAAGAGACCCAGTACTTC
CSATGEETQYF
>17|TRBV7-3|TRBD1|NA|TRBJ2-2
TGTGCCAGCAGCTTAAACAGCAGGGGGCAGGACACCGGGGAGCTGTTTTTT
CASSLNSRGQDTGELFF
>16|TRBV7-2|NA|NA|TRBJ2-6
TGTGCCAGCAGCTTAGGTCACACCTCTGGGGCCAACGTCCTGACTTTC
CASSLGHTSGANVLTF
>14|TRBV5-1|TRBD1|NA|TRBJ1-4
TGCGCCAGCAGCAATACAGGGGGTAATGAAAAACTGTTTTTT
CASSNTGGNEKLFF
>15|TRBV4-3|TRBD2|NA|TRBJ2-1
TGCGCCAGCAGCCAAGAAATCGTAGCGGGGAATGAGCAGTTCTTC
CASSQEIVAGNEQFF
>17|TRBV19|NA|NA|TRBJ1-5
TGTGCCAGTAGTCCGGCGGGTCCCAAAATTAGCAATCAGCCCCAGCATTTT
CASSPAGPKISNQPQHF
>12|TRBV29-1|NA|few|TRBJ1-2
TGCAGCGTTGTAATCTCGGACAGAGGCTACACCTTC
CSVVISDRGYTF
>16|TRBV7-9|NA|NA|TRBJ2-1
TGTGCCAGCAGCTTAAGGGACACTTTAACCTACAATGAGCAGTTCTTC
CASSLRDTLTYNEQFF
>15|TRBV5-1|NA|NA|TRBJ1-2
TGCGCCAGCAGCCTGGGACGGAGCACCGACTATGGCTACACCTTC
CASSLGRSTDYGYTF
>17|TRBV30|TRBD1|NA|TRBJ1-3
TGTGCCTGGAACCCCCCGCAACAGGGGGCGTCTGGAAACACCATATATTTT
CAWNPPQQGASGNTIYF
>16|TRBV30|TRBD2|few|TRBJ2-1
TGTGCCTGGAGCGCGGGAAGCGGGGGGGCGACTAATGAGCAGTTCTTC
CAWSAGSGGATNEQFF
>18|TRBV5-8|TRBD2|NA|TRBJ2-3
TGTGCCAGCAGCCCGCCTAGCGGGGGGAGCCCCCGGGAAGATACGCAGTATTTT
CASSPPSGGSPREDTQYF
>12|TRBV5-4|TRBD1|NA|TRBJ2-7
TGTGCCACGACAGGGTCAACCTACGAGCAGTACTTC
CATTGSTYEQYF
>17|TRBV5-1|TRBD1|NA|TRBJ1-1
TGCGCCAGCAGCTTGGTACCTCGGGACAGGGGGGACACTGAAGCTTTCTTT
CASSLVPRDRGDTEAFF
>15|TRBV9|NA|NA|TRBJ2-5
TGTGCCAGCAGCGTAGTATCCAGTGCCGGGGAGACCCAGTACTTC
CASSVVSSAGETQYF
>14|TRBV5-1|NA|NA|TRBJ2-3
TGCGCCAGCAGACCCGAGCTGGTTGCAGATACGCAGTATTTT
CASRPELVADTQYF
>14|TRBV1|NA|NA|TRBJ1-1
TGCACCAGCAGCCGTCCTTGGGGAGAAACTGAAGCTTTCTTT
CTSSRPWGETEAFF